This T cell receptor beta chain was documented in a study of T cell repertoires in aging, cancer and after chemotherapy. Study-level findings and limits: In healthy donors, age-related TCR diversity loss mainly reflected lost richness. Compared with age-matched healthy donors, untreated hematological or solid cancer patients showed higher blood TCR clonality.

Germline V gene lookup returns CDR1 SGHTA and CDR2 FQGNSA. This CDR3 comprises 15 residues. The V segment lost 1 base and the J segment 6 bases; nucleotides outside the gene matches: 5. A note on this clonotype: Its target is unknown.

Amplification of TCR beta used genomic DNA extracted from peripheral blood. A mixed TRB-A/B primer pool amplified rearranged TRB by multiplex touch-down PCR. TCRdb reprocessed the multiplex PCR reads via MiXCR and lists one record per CDR3 protein. The data hold 2,500 to 3,000 distinct CDR3 sequences, with 20% to 30% observed a single time. The chain employs TRBV7-2 and TRBJ2-3, with TRBD1 identical over 9 bases. The source of this sequence is a human donor with a solid tumor. What was sequenced was blood. CDR3 amino acids: CASSLEQGAGDTQYF. Written as DNA, the CDR3 is TGTGCCAGCAGCTTAGAACAGGGGGCGGGGGATACGCAGTATTTT.